This entry concerns a single TCR beta chain. These data originate in a study of CD8 T cells in ankylosing spondylitis. From the 5' RACE reads, TCRdb called clonotypes with MiXCR, one entry per CDR3 protein. This sample carries 150,000 to 200,000 distinct CDR3 sequences, about 18% of them seen once, and the ten largest clones take roughly 4.5%. From germline, CDR1 is LGHNT and CDR2 FRNRAP. The germline V and J ends were trimmed by 7 bases and 1 base, with 12 bases remaining between them. The CDR3 covers 14 residues. The sequenced sample was blood, either unsorted or a sorted T cell fraction (not recorded which). The chain couples TRBV12-5 to TRBJ2-3; D ambiguous. The receptor was derived from a male donor aged 5-29 years with ankylosing spondylitis or in good health (not recorded which). The CDR3 nucleotides are TGTGCTAGTGCCTACACCGGTCGCACAGATACGCAGTATTTT. It is translated as CASAYTGRTDTQYF.